This T cell receptor (beta chain) was found in a study of T-cell memory formation after mild COVID-19. TCRdb re-called the 5' RACE reads through MiXCR, storing one row per CDR3 protein. The sample includes 250,000 to 300,000 distinct CDR3 sequences, around 15% of them seen just once. Findings and limits, study-wide: Clones that shrank (day 15 to 85) were balanced CD4/CD8, whereas later expanders leaned CD4+. Clones that contracted clustered mainly in CM and EM if CD4+ and in EMRA if CD8+.

This CDR3 is 16 amino acids long. Germline V gives CDR1 LGHDT, CDR2 YNNKEL (reference sequence). V was trimmed by 4 bases and J by 4 bases, leaving 18 bases between them. A note on this clonotype: Its antigen is as yet unknown.

The chain joins TRBV3-1 to TRBJ2-3, with D perhaps TRBD2 (6 bases). The sequenced sample consisted of PBMCs or a T cell subset sorted from them (not recorded which). This sequence was found in a man aged 18 to 29 who had mild COVID-19 (a few samples of this study predate the infection). Cell type and time point are not known. The CDR3 sequence is CASSRALAGGADTQYF. DNA for the CDR3: TGTGCCAGCAGCCGGGCCCTCGCGGGCGGGGCAGATACGCAGTATTTT.